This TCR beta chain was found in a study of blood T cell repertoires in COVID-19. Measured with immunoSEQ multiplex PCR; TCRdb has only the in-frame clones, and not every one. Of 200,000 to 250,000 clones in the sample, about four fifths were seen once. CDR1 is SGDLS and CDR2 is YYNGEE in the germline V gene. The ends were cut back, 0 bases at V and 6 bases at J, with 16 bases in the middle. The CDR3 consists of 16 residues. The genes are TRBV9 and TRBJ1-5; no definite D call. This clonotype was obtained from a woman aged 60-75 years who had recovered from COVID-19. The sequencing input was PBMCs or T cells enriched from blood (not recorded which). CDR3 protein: CASSVASDPRGQPQHF. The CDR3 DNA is TGTGCCAGCAGCGTAGCTTCCGACCCGAGAGGTCAGCCCCAGCATTTT.